This record covers a single T cell receptor beta chain. A single record per CDR3 protein comes from TCRdb applying MiXCR to the reads. The data show some 250,000 distinct CDR3 sequences, 9.1% seen once. This CDR3 contains 16 residues. V dropped 4 bases and J dropped 9 bases, with 22 bases sitting between them. Germline assignment: CDR1 LNHDA and CDR2 SQIVND (reference sequence). This sample is drawn from a study of T cell repertoires in cytomegalovirus infection. This chain uses TRBV19 with TRBJ1-5; a weak D match, TRBD1 (6 bases). This sequence originates from a human donor in good health (CMV status not recorded). Some clones in this sample may be carry-over from other donors' samples. Sequencing was performed on PBMCs. CDR3 bases: TGTGCCAGTAGTACGAGGGACACCTTCGCCCAAAGGCCCCAGCATTTT. Its translation: CASSTRDTFAQRPQHF.